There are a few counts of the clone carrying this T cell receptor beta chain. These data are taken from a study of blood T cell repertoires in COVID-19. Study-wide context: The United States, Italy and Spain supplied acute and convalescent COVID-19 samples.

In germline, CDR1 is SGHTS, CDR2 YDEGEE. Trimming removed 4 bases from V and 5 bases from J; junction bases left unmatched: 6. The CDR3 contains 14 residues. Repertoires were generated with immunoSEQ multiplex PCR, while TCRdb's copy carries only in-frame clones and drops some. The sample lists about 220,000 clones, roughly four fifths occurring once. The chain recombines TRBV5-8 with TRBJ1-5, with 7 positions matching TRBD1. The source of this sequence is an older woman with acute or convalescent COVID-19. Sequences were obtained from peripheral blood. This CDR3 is CASSQGQRHQPQHF. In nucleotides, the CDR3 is TGTGCCAGCAGCCAGGGACAGAGGCATCAGCCCCAGCATTTT.